The 23 T cell receptor beta chains listed next were all sequenced from one sample in a study of T cells in Graves' hyperthyroidism and ophthalmopathy. TCR beta CDR3 sequences were amplified from RNA transcripts. HTBI primers drove first-round RT-PCR of the TCR CDR3. TCRdb processed the multiplex PCR reads anew with MiXCR; each CDR3 protein has one entry. The table shows approximately 700,000 distinct CDR3 sequences, with about 45% occurring only once. Source material: peripheral blood or thyroid tissue (not recorded which). These receptors all stem from an adult man with Graves' disease, either hyperthyroidism or ophthalmopathy (not recorded which).

This clonotype was counted at least ten times. V usage is TRBV19 and J usage is TRBJ2-7; D uncertain. The CDR3 length is 12 residues. Germline CDR1 is LNHDA and CDR2 is SQIVND (reference sequence). The V gene lost 4 bases and the J gene lost 3 bases, with 7 bases spanning the gap. The CDR3 here is CASSTGGYEQYF. CDR3 nucleotide sequence: TGTGCCAGTAGTACAGGTGGCTACGAGCAGTACTTC.

CDR3 in DNA: TGTGCCATCAGTGAGTCTCGGGGTGGCTACACCTTC. Amino acid sequence: CAISESRGGYTF. The V call is TRBV10-3, the J call TRBJ1-2; D is undetermined. The V end lost 0 bases, the J end lost 7 bases, and 6 bases lay between the germline ends. This CDR3 has 12 residues. Germline V lookup: CDR1 ENHRY, CDR2 SYGVKD.

The V gene is TRBV2, the J gene TRBJ1-6, with a possible D match to TRBD1 (5 bases). V was clipped by 6 bases and J by 10 bases, with 22 bases between them. Germline V gene sequence: CDR1 SNHLY, CDR2 FYNNEI. The CDR3 sequence is 16 residues long. CDR3 sequence reads: CASSAGQGATNSPLHF. The CDR3 nucleotides are TGTGCCAGCAGCGCCGGACAAGGGGCAACAAACTCACCCCTCCACTTT. Using reference TRBV2 and TRBJ1-6 for the parts outside the CDR3, the full variable domain is EPEVTQTPSHQVTQMGQEVILRCVPISNHLYFYWYRQILGQKVEFLVSFYNNEISEKSEIFDDQFSVERPDGSNFTLKIRSTKLEDSAMYFCASSAGQGATNSPLHFGNGTRLTVT.

This clonotype was picked up many times. This chain joins TRBV19 and TRBJ1-5; D gene unclear. V was cut by 5 bases and J by 5 bases, with 10 bases left in between. This CDR3 contains 13 residues. Germline CDR1 is LNHDA and CDR2 is SQIVND (reference sequence). DNA of the CDR3: TGTGCCAGTAGTCCCAGGTGGGATCAGCCCCAGCATTTT. Protein sequence: CASSPRWDQPQHF.

This chain joins TRBV2 and TRBJ1-1; no clear D. The CDR3 totals 13 residues. The V gene's germline CDR1 is SNHLY and CDR2 FYNNEI. The germline V and J ends were trimmed by 11 bases and 1 base, with 14 bases remaining between them. The DNA of the CDR3 is TGTGCCCCTAACGCCCAGGAGAACACTGAAGCTTTCTTT. This gives the protein CAPNAQENTEAFF.

This chain uses TRBV9 with TRBJ2-5, with 7 bases lining up with TRBD2. V trimming: 5 bases; J trimming: 5 bases; junction bases outside the gene matches: 12. Germline CDR1 reads SGDLS; CDR2 reads YYNGEE. This CDR3 contains 15 residues. For the CDR3, the DNA is TGTGCCAGCAGGGACAAAGAAGCGGGACCGGAGACCCAGTACTTC. It codes for CASRDKEAGPETQYF.

This clonotype was counted many times. The chain is built from TRBV12-3 or TRBV12-4 and TRBJ2-7; D uncertain. The CDR3 sequence is 13 residues long. Trimming left V 6 bases short and J 7 bases short, with 16 bases between. CDR3 coding DNA: TGTGCCAGCAGCGCGACCGGGCCCGGGGAGCAGTACTTC. Its protein is CASSATGPGEQYF.

Note on this clonotype: Just one base apart from a much larger clone, this may be a read error. The rearrangement joins TRBV29-1 to TRBJ2-7, with 9 positions matching TRBD1. Germline assignment: CDR1 SQVTM and CDR2 ANQGSEA. The CDR3 length is 13 residues. Germline trimming cut 6 bases from V and 9 bases from J; bases unmatched to any gene: 12. Here the CDR3 DNA reads TGCAGCGTGGACAGGGGTTGGCGGAACGGGCAGTACTTC. It yields the protein CSVDRGWRNGQYF.

The CDR3 DNA is TGCAGTGCTAGAGGACAGGGGGCTATGTCCGGGGCCAACGTCCTGACTTTC. Amino acids: CSARGQGAMSGANVLTF. The chain is built from TRBV20-1 and TRBJ2-6; TRBD1 matches 10 bases. V was pared by 1 base and J by 4 bases, with 7 bases of the junction left unmatched. The CDR3 has 17 amino acids. CDR1 and CDR2 from the germline V gene are DFQATT and SNEGSKA (reference sequence).

This clonotype was counted at least ten times. This rearrangement joins TRBV2 to TRBJ1-4, with a weak D call TRBD1 (5 bases). The CDR3 is 15 residues long. Germline loops: CDR1 SNHLY, CDR2 FYNNEI. The V and J ends lost 7 bases and 4 bases respectively, with 16 bases between them. CDR3 bases: TGTGCCAGCACCATGGGACGGCGCATTAATGAAAAACTGTTTTTT. Protein: CASTMGRRINEKLFF.

This chain connects TRBV20-1 to TRBJ2-5; TRBD2 aligns across 12 bases. The CDR3 contains 16 residues. The J segment lost 5 bases and the V segment lost 2 bases, leaving 9 bases of the junction unmatched. CDR1 is DFQATT and CDR2 is SNEGSKA in the germline V gene (reference sequence). In DNA, the CDR3 is TGCAGTGCTAGACCCCGACTAGCGGGAGTGGGGGAGACCCAGTACTTC. Its protein is CSARPRLAGVGETQYF.

With respect to this clonotype: Germline is not matched at one junction end, which may reflect a read error. The chain is built from TRBV12-3 or TRBV12-4 and TRBJ1-1, with 7 bases fitting TRBD1. There are 16 residues in the CDR3. The CDR3 protein is CASSLVAGGVNTEAFF. CDR3 DNA: TGTGCCAGCAGCTTAGTTGCAGGGGGAGTGAACACTGAAGCTTTCTTT.

This clonotype showed up many times. The gene calls are TRBV2 and TRBJ1-2; 9 bases are shared with TRBD1. This CDR3 contains 13 residues. The germline CDR1 and CDR2 sequences are SNHLY and FYNNEI. The trim removed 11 bases at V and 5 bases at J, leaving 9 bases unmatched. In nucleotides, the CDR3 is TGTGCCGACTCCCCGGGACAGGGATATGGCTACACCTTC. Its protein is CADSPGQGYGYTF.

Comments on this clonotype: An end of the junction does not agree with germline; a read error may underlie this. The V gene is TRBV24-1, the J gene TRBJ1-4; TRBD1 might be the D (5 bases). The CDR3 length is 10 residues. Germline CDR1 KGHDR, CDR2 SFDVKD. The CDR3 spells CATSEYAGHF. The DNA for the CDR3 is TGTGCCACCAGTGAATACGCAGGACATTTT.

The V gene is TRBV11-2, the J gene TRBJ2-7, with D hard to call. V lost 0 bases, J lost 6 bases, and 9 bases lay in between. Germline lookup yields CDR1 SGHAT and CDR2 FQNNGV. The CDR3 runs 13 residues. The CDR3 DNA follows: TGTGCCAGCAGCTTAGAGACAAACCGCGAGCAGTACTTC. Protein: CASSLETNREQYF.

V and J are TRBV2 and TRBJ1-1; D possibly corresponds to TRBD1 (5 bases). Trimming removed 7 bases at V and 1 base at J, with 13 bases between. This CDR3 has 14 amino acids. Looked up from germline, CDR1 is SNHLY and CDR2 is FYNNEI. This chain's CDR3 is CASIPGRRNTEAFF. Here the CDR3 DNA reads TGTGCCAGCATCCCGGGACGCAGGAACACTGAAGCTTTCTTT. Based on the CDR3 plus reference TRBV2 and TRBJ1-1, the full variable domain is EPEVTQTPSHQVTQMGQEVILRCVPISNHLYFYWYRQILGQKVEFLVSFYNNEISEKSEIFDDQFSVERPDGSNFTLKIRSTKLEDSAMYFCASIPGRRNTEAFFGQGTRLTVV.

This clonotype has a count of ten or more. The rearrangement joins TRBV2 to TRBJ1-4; tentatively, D is TRBD1 (6 bases). V was pared by 6 bases and J by 5 bases, with 10 bases between. This CDR3 region has 13 residues. Germline CDR1 and CDR2: SNHLY and FYNNEI. The CDR3 protein is CASRSGTNEKLFF. The CDR3 region has the DNA TGTGCCAGCAGATCGGGGACAAATGAAAAACTGTTTTTT.

This clonotype showed up just a few times. V usage is TRBV10-3 and J usage is TRBJ1-1; 9 bases are shared with TRBD1. J lost 4 bases, V lost 10 bases, and 13 bases had no gene match. There are 15 residues in the CDR3. Looked up from germline, CDR1 is ENHRY and CDR2 is SYGVKD. The CDR3 is CATLPNTGGVTEAFF. The CDR3 DNA reads as TGTGCCACCCTCCCCAATACAGGGGGCGTCACTGAAGCTTTCTTT.

The chain combines TRBV12-3 or TRBV12-4 with TRBJ1-1; TRBD1 agrees at 10 bases. V shed 7 bases and J 6 bases; nucleotides not matched to a gene: 5. The length of the CDR3 is 13 residues. CDR3 amino acids: CASNGDRGPEAFF. CDR3 DNA: TGTGCCAGCAATGGGGACAGGGGACCTGAAGCTTTCTTT.

In this sample, this clonotype turned up a few times. The J gene is TRBJ2-5, the V gene TRBV5-8; 10 positions match TRBD2. The CDR3 totals 16 residues. Losses at the gene ends were 4 bases for V and 5 bases for J; bases not matched to a gene: 11. The germline CDR1 and CDR2 sequences are SGHTS and YDEGEE. CDR3 nucleotides: TGTGCCAGCAGCCCCATGAAGAGCGGGGGGGATGAGACCCAGTACTTC. Translation gives CASSPMKSGGDETQYF.

This chain links TRBV24-1 with TRBJ1-1; D gene uncertain. The V gene lost 5 bases and the J gene lost 2 bases, with 8 bases spanning the gap. Germline CDR1 is KGHDR and CDR2 is SFDVKD. The CDR3 loop spans 13 amino acids. The CDR3 here is CATSGEHNTEAFF. DNA for the CDR3: TGTGCCACCAGTGGGGAACATAACACTGAAGCTTTCTTT.

This clonotype turned up a few times. The gene calls are TRBV7-9 and TRBJ1-1; 7 nucleotides agree with TRBD1. The CDR3 runs 12 residues. V shed 6 bases, J shed 6 bases, and the junction held 4 bases outside the gene matches. The germline CDR1 and CDR2 sequences are SEHNR and FQNEAQ (reference sequence). This CDR3 reads CASSMQGAEAFF. DNA for the CDR3: TGTGCCAGCAGTATGCAGGGGGCTGAAGCTTTCTTT.

The table lists this clonotype with a few counts. This chain joins TRBV12-3 or TRBV12-4 and TRBJ2-7, with D possibly matching TRBD2 (6 bases). There are 14 residues in the CDR3. Trimming left V 6 bases short and J 7 bases short, with 19 bases between. The CDR3 spells CASSHLGTAGEQYF. For the CDR3, the DNA is TGTGCCAGCAGCCACTTAGGGACTGCGGGGGAGCAGTACTTC.